In its sample, the clone carrying this TCR beta chain was seen a few times. Trimming removed 8 bases from V and 3 bases from J, with 22 bases in between. Germline CDR1 reads SNHLY; CDR2 reads FYNNEI. The CDR3 sequence is 16 residues long. The sample is drawn from a study of blood T cell repertoires in COVID-19. The overall study: Acute and convalescent COVID-19 specimens originated in the United States, Italy and Spain. In each case, the material was cDNA or gDNA derived from T cells, B-cell-depleted T cells, or PBMCs.

Authors' methods: For nucleated cells, counts were estimated from reference gene primer amplification. TCRdb keeps only in-frame clones here, not all; method: immunoSEQ multiplex PCR. The DNA gave D and trimming, while V, J and clone size come from that table. The sample includes approximately 40,000 clones, about 90% seen only once; the top ten take roughly 6%. The sequence derives from a woman older than 75 with acute or convalescent COVID-19. Sequenced: peripheral blood. V usage is TRBV2 and J usage is TRBJ1-1, with TRBD1 as a possible D gene (5 bases). The CDR3 bases are TGTGCCAGCGGGGGGAGGATAAGTGTGGAGGACACTGAAGCTTTCTTT. Amino acid sequence: CASGGRISVEDTEAFF.